This T cell receptor (beta chain) stems from a study of shared clonotypes between healthy human individuals. Study-wide background: Three CD4 naive, three CD4 memory, two CD8 naive and one CD8 memory plate were used per donor. Overall study results and limits: Despite large depth, sorted-subset datasets appeared incompletely sequenced.

Comment on this clone: The antigen is not known.

There are 17 residues in the CDR3. Germline CDR1 KGHSH, CDR2 LQKENI. Deletions cut 3 bases from V and 0 bases from J, with 15 bases between. The table came from immunoSEQ multiplex PCR; TCRdb's copy has only in-frame clones and leaves some out. In the table there are approximately 1.5 million clones, approximately 98.5% of which are singletons. All the donors were Caucasian adults who lived in Nashville, Tennessee. The V gene is TRBV18, the J gene TRBJ2-1; unclear D gene. Sequenced input: naive CD4+ T cells sorted from blood. Described subset: CD45RA+ positively selected. The sequence was obtained from a young man in good health. Written as DNA, the CDR3 is TGTGCCAGCTCACCCTATACCGGAAGTAGCTCCTACAATGAGCAGTTCTTC. Amino acid sequence: CASSPYTGSSSYNEQFF.